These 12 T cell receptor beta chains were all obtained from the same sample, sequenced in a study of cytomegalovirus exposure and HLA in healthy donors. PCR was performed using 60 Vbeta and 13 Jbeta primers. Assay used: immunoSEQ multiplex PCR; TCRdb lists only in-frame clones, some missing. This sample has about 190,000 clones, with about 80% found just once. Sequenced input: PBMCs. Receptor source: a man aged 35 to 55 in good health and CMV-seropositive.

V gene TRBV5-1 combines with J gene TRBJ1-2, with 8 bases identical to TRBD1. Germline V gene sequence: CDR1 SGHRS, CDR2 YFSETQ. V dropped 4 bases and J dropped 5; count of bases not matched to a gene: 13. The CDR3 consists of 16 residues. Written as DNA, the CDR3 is TGCGCCAGCAGCCCGGACAGGGCGCTTACGTCTTATGGCTACACCTTC. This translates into CASSPDRALTSYGYTF. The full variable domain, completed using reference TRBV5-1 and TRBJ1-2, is KAGVTQTPRYLIKTRGQQVTLSCSPISGHRSVSWYQQTPGQGLQFLFEYFSETQRNKGNFPGRFSGRQFSNSRSEMNVSTLELGDSALYLCASSPDRALTSYGYTFGSGTRLTVV.

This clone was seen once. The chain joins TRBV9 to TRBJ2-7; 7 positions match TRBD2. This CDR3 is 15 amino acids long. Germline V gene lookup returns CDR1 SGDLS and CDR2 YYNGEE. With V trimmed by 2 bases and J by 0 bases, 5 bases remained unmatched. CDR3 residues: CASSVRGDPSYEQYF. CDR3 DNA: TGTGCCAGCAGCGTCCGGGGGGACCCCTCCTACGAGCAGTACTTC.

CDR3 DNA: TGTGCCAGCAGTTACTCGGCCGGACAAACTCAGCCCCAGCATTTT. It specifies CASSYSAGQTQPQHF. The chain carries TRBV6-5 and TRBJ1-5; D perhaps matches TRBD1 (5 bases). The CDR3 sequence is 15 residues long. V was pared by 0 bases and J by 6 bases, with 12 bases between. Germline loops: CDR1 MNHEY, CDR2 SVGAGI.

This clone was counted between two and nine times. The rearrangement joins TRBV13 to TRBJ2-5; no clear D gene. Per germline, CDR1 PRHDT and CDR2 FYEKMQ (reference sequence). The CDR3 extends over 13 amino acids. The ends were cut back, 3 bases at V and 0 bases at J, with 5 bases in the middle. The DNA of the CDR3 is TGTGCCAGCAGCTTGATAGACCAAGAGACCCAGTACTTC. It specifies CASSLIDQETQYF.

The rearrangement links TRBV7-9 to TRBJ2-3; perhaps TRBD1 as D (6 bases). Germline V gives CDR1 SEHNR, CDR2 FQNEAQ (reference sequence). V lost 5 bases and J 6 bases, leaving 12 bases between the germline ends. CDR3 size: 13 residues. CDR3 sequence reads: CASSRDTRDTQYF. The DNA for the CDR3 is TGTGCCAGCAGCAGGGACACGAGGGATACGCAGTATTTT.

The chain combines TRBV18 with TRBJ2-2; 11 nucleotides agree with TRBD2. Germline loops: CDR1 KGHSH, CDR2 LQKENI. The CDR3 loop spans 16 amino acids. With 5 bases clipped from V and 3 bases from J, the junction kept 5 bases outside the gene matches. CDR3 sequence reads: CASSRTSGPYTGELFF. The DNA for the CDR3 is TGTGCCAGCTCAAGGACTAGCGGGCCTTACACCGGGGAGCTGTTTTTT.

CDR3 amino acids: CASSSHRERDYGYTF. Here the CDR3 DNA reads TGTGCCAGCAGCTCGCACCGGGAGAGAGACTATGGCTACACCTTC. The chain carries TRBV7-8 and TRBJ1-2, with unresolved D. The germline gives CDR1 SGHVS, CDR2 FQNEAQ. Trimming stripped 4 bases from V and 3 bases from J, with 15 bases between. The CDR3 totals 15 residues.

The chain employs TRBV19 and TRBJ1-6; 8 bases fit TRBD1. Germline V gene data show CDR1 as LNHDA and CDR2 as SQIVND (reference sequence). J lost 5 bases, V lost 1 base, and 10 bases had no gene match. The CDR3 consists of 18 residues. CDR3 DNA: TGTGCCAGTAGTATAGCTCCACCTTGGACAGGGAATAATTCACCCCTCCACTTT. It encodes CASSIAPPWTGNNSPLHF.

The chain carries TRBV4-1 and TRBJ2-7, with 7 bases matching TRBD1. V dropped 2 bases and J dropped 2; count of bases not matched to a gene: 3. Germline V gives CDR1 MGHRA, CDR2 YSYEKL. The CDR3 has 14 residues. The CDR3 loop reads CASSQTTGAYEQYF. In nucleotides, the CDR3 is TGCGCCAGCAGCCAAACTACAGGGGCCTACGAGCAGTACTTC.

This chain's CDR3 is CASRPYRAAEAFF. Here the CDR3 DNA reads TGTGCCAGCAGGCCATACAGGGCGGCTGAAGCTTTCTTT. The J gene is TRBJ1-1, the V gene TRBV6-6; D perhaps matches TRBD1 (6 bases). Germline CDR1 is MNHNY and CDR2 is SVGAGI (reference sequence). Trimming pared 6 bases from V and 6 bases from J, leaving 14 bases between. The CDR3 is 13 residues long.

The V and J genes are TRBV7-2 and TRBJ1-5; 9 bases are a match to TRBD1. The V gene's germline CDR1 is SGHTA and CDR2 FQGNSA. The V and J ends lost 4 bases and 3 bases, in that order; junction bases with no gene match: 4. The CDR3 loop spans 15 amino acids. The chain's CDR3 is CASSSGQGFNQPQHF. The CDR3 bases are TGTGCCAGCAGCTCAGGACAGGGGTTCAATCAGCCCCAGCATTTT.

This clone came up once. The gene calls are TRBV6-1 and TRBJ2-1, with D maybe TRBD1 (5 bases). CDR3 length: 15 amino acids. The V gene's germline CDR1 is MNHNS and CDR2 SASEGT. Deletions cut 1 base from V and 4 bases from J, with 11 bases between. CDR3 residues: CASSEEAGQYNEQFF. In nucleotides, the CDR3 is TGTGCCAGCAGTGAAGAAGCCGGACAATACAATGAGCAGTTCTTC.